The present T cell receptor beta chain was sequenced within a study of T cell responses to AZD1222 COVID-19 vaccine. Assay used: immunoSEQ multiplex PCR; TCRdb lists only in-frame clones, some missing. The data contain 130,000 to 150,000 clones, approximately 89% of them singletons. Study-level results: Clonal diversity may have been underestimated in mostly white British donors. Regions 160-218 and 743-854 dominated among vaccine-associated CD4 TCRs spanning spike.

Comments on this clone: Its matching antigen is unknown.

The TCR sequence derives from an adult who received the AZD1222 COVID-19 vaccine. Sequencing was performed on peripheral blood, taken 28 days after the second AZD1222 dose.

CDR3 residues: CASRVQGRSAEAFF. For the CDR3, the DNA is TGTGCCAGCAGGGTACAGGGGAGGAGCGCTGAAGCTTTCTTT. This sequence joins TRBV6-5 and TRBJ1-1, with 7 bases lining up with TRBD1. V trimming: 6 bases; J trimming: 6 bases; junction bases outside the gene matches: 10. Germline CDR1 MNHEY, CDR2 SVGAGI. This CDR3 region has 14 residues.